This passage covers 18 T cell receptor beta chains from one sample sequenced in a study of cytomegalovirus exposure and HLA in healthy donors. Vbeta (60) and Jbeta (13) primers were used in the PCR. Produced via immunoSEQ multiplex PCR; TCRdb's table is partial and in-frame only. The sample yields over 100,000 clones, about 74% seen once. Sequenced: PBMCs. The source is a male donor in good health and CMV-seronegative.

The sample holds a few counts of this clone. This rearrangement joins TRBV29-1 to TRBJ2-7; D unresolved. CDR3 length equals 12 residues. Trimming pared 6 bases from V and 3 bases from J, leaving 12 bases between. The V gene's germline CDR1 is SQVTM and CDR2 ANQGSEA. CDR3 DNA: TGCAGCGTCGGAGAAGCCAACTACGAGCAGTACTTC. The encoded protein is CSVGEANYEQYF.

This clone was seen only once. The V call is TRBV19, the J call TRBJ2-1; 10 nucleotides match TRBD2. Germline CDR1 LNHDA, CDR2 SQIVND (reference sequence). CDR3 size: 14 residues. V lost 4 bases to trimming and J lost 12 bases; unmatched junction nucleotides: 9. CDR3 amino acids: CASSNQVSGGRQFF. As DNA, the CDR3 is TGTGCCAGTAGTAACCAGGTTAGCGGGGGGAGGCAGTTCTTC.

V gene TRBV28 combines with J gene TRBJ1-5, with 10 bases lining up with TRBD1. CDR3 length equals 17 residues. Germline V CDR1 and CDR2: MDHEN, SYDVKM. Trimming at V came to 4 bases and at J to 1 base, leaving 7 bases not matched to a gene. CDR3 DNA sequence: TGTGCCAGCAGTTCCACCGTGGACAGGGGGAGCAATCAGCCCCAGCATTTT. Amino acids: CASSSTVDRGSNQPQHF. Full variable domain (outside the CDR3, taken from reference TRBV28 and TRBJ1-5): DVKVTQSSRYLVKRTGEKVFLECVQDMDHENMFWYRQDPGLGLRLIYFSYDVKMKEKGDIPEGYSVSREKKERFSLILESASTNQTSMYLCASSSTVDRGSNQPQHFGDGTRLSIL.

The chain recombines TRBV30 with TRBJ2-5; 8 nucleotides match TRBD2. Germline trimming cut 5 bases from V and 2 bases from J; bases unmatched to any gene: 7. Germline V gene sequence: CDR1 GTSNPN, CDR2 SVGIG (reference sequence). The length of the CDR3 is 14 residues. The CDR3 sequence: CAWGTSFAQETQYF. The CDR3 bases are TGTGCCTGGGGGACTAGTTTTGCTCAAGAGACCCAGTACTTC.

The CDR3, as DNA: TGCGCCAGCAGCCCCGGGACAGGGATGGGAAACACCATATATTTT. It yields the protein CASSPGTGMGNTIYF. V and J are TRBV4-1 and TRBJ1-3; 9 bases line up with TRBD1. The CDR3 has 15 residues. Germline V gene sequence: CDR1 MGHRA, CDR2 YSYEKL. J lost 4 bases, V lost 4 bases, and 5 bases had no gene match.

This clone was counted once. The rearrangement uses TRBV2 and TRBJ2-1; 9 positions match TRBD1. The J segment lost 4 bases and the V segment lost 5 bases, leaving 6 bases of the junction unmatched. CDR1 and CDR2 from the germline V gene are SNHLY and FYNNEI. This CDR3 comprises 15 residues. The CDR3 DNA sequence: TGTGCCAGCAGTCATGGACAGGGGACTTACAATGAGCAGTTCTTC. This encodes CASSHGQGTYNEQFF.

The chain recombines TRBV7-3 with TRBJ2-3, with TRBD2 matching 7 bases. V dropped 5 bases and J dropped 6; count of bases not matched to a gene: 5. CDR1 is SGHTA, CDR2 FQGTGA, per germline. The length of the CDR3 is 13 residues. CDR3 sequence reads: CASSAGTTDTQYF. DNA of the CDR3: TGTGCCAGCAGCGCTGGGACTACCGATACGCAGTATTTT.

V usage is TRBV28 and J usage is TRBJ2-7, with a weak D call TRBD2 (6 bases). Germline values: CDR1 MDHEN, CDR2 SYDVKM. The V end was cut by 7 bases, the J end by 1 base, with 14 bases between. This CDR3 comprises 14 residues. CDR3 coding DNA: TGTGCCAGCACCCAAACCGGGGGATCCTACGAGCAGTACTTC. Protein: CASTQTGGSYEQYF.

This chain connects TRBV2 to TRBJ2-5, with TRBD1 identical over 8 bases. V shed 8 bases and J 2 bases; nucleotides not matched to a gene: 10. Germline V gene sequence: CDR1 SNHLY, CDR2 FYNNEI. The CDR3 contains 15 residues. The CDR3 DNA reads as TGTGCCAGCGGAGAGACAGGGGCGAAACAAGAGACCCAGTACTTC. It translates to CASGETGAKQETQYF.

The chain employs TRBV28 and TRBJ2-1, with a tentative D call TRBD2 (6 bases). The CDR3 consists of 13 residues. Germline lookup yields CDR1 MDHEN and CDR2 SYDVKM. Trimming cost V 10 bases and J 3 bases, with 13 bases left between them. This CDR3 is CATVGTHYNEQFF. The CDR3 DNA reads as TGTGCCACGGTGGGGACTCACTACAATGAGCAGTTCTTC.

This clone was recorded a few times. The V call is TRBV11-2, the J call TRBJ2-3; 8 bases are a match to TRBD2. The germline V gene has CDR1 SGHAT and CDR2 FQNNGV. CDR3 size: 16 residues. With 5 bases clipped from V and 2 bases from J, the junction kept 9 bases outside the gene matches. The chain's CDR3 is CASSLTGTRVTDTQYF. CDR3 sequence (DNA): TGTGCCAGCAGCCTAACCGGGACTAGAGTCACAGATACGCAGTATTTT.

The chain employs TRBV9 and TRBJ2-1, with 15 nucleotides matching TRBD2. Losses at the gene ends were 0 bases for V and 7 bases for J; bases not matched to a gene: 11. CDR3 size: 19 residues. Germline lookup yields CDR1 SGDLS and CDR2 YYNGEE. The CDR3 loop reads CASSVVGGGLAGGLNEQFF. CDR3 sequence (DNA): TGTGCCAGCAGCGTAGTAGGGGGTGGACTAGCGGGAGGGCTGAATGAGCAGTTCTTC.

This chain joins TRBV18 and TRBJ1-3, with 9 bases that match TRBD1. CDR1 KGHSH and CDR2 LQKENI come from the germline V gene. This CDR3 is built from 17 residues. The trim removed 3 bases at V and 1 base at J, leaving 7 bases unmatched. CDR3 coding DNA: TGTGCCAGCTCACCTCTCGGACAGGGGCGATCTGGAAACACCATATATTTT. Translated, it gives CASSPLGQGRSGNTIYF.

This clone was observed a few times. J is TRBJ2-2 and V is TRBV18, with D possibly matching TRBD1 (5 bases). This CDR3 has 16 amino acids. V lost 3 bases to trimming and J lost 4 bases, with 15 bases between them. CDR1 and CDR2 (germline): KGHSH, LQKENI. Here the CDR3 DNA reads TGTGCCAGCTCACCCCGACTTGCGCAGGGCACCGGGGAGCTGTTTTTT. Its translation: CASSPRLAQGTGELFF.

CDR3 sequence (DNA): TGCGCCAGCAGCCAAGGGCCTGGGACAGGGTACAATGAGCAGTTCTTC. Translating gives CASSQGPGTGYNEQFF. V gene TRBV4-3 combines with J gene TRBJ2-1; 9 bases line up with TRBD1. V shed 1 base, J shed 4 bases, and the junction held 5 bases outside the gene matches. Germline loops: CDR1 LGHNA, CDR2 YSLEER. This CDR3 spans 16 amino acids.

The gene calls are TRBV4-3 and TRBJ1-5; D is unresolved. This CDR3 contains 14 residues. Germline lookup yields CDR1 LGHNA and CDR2 YSLEER. Trimming shortened V by 1 base and J by 6 bases, and 10 bases separated the two germline ends. The CDR3 protein is CASSQGGRGQPQHF. The CDR3 nucleotides read TGCGCCAGCAGCCAAGGAGGTCGGGGTCAGCCCCAGCATTTT.

Details on this clone: At one end, the junction sequence differs from germline, possibly due to a read error. This sequence joins TRBV7-9 and TRBJ1-1, with 10 nucleotides matching TRBD1. The CDR3 is 16 residues long. Germline assignment: CDR1 SEHNR and CDR2 FQNEAQ (reference sequence). CDR3 in DNA: TGTTCCAGCAGCTTAGAGAGGGGACAGGGGAGGACTGAAGCTTTCTTT. Protein sequence: CSSSLERGQGRTEAFF. The variable domain in full, completed from reference TRBV7-9 and TRBJ1-1, reads DTGVSQNPRHKITKRGQNVTFRCDPISEHNRLYWYRQTLGQGPEFLTYFQNEAQLEKSRLLSDRFSAERPKGSFSTLEIQRTEQGDSAMYLCSSSLERGQGRTEAFFGQGTRLTVV.

The genes are TRBV29-1 and TRBJ2-7, with D possibly being TRBD2 (7 bases). Germline CDR1 is SQVTM and CDR2 is ANQGSEA. V was trimmed by 4 bases and J by 4 bases, leaving 17 bases between them. CDR3 size: 14 residues. The CDR3 DNA reads as TGCAGCGTTGGGGAGGGGGAAAGGGGTTACGAGCAGTACTTC. Its translation is CSVGEGERGYEQYF.